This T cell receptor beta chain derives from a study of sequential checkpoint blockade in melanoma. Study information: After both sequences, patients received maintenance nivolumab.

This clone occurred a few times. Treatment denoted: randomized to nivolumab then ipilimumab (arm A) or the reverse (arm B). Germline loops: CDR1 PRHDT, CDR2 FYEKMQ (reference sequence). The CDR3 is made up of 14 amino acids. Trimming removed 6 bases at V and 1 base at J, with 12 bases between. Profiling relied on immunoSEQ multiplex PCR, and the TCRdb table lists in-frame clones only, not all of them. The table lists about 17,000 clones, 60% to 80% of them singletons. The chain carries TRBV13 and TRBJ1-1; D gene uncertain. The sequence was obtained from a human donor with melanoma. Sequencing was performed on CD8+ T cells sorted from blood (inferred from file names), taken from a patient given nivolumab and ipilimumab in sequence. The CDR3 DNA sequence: TGTGCCAGCAGTGAGGTCGAGACGAACACTGAAGCTTTCTTT. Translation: CASSEVETNTEAFF.